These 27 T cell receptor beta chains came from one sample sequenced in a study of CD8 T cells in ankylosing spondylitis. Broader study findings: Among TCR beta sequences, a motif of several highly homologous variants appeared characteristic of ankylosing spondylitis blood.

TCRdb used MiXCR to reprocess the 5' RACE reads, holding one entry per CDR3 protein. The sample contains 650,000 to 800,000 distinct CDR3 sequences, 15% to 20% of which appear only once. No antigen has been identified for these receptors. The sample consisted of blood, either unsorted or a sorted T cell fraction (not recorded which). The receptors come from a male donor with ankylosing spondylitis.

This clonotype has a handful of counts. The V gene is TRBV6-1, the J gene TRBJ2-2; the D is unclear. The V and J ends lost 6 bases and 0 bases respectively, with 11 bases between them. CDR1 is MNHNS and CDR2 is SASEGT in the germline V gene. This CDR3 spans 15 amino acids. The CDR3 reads CASSRSATNTGELFF. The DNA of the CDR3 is TGTGCCAGCAGCCGCTCAGCGACGAACACCGGGGAGCTGTTTTTT.

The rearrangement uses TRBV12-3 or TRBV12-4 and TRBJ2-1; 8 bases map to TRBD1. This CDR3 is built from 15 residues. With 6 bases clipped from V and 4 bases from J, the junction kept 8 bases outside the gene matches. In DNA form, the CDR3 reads TGTGCCAGCAGGCGCAGGGGGCTACCTTACAATGAGCAGTTCTTC. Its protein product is CASRRRGLPYNEQFF.

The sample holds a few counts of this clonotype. The CDR3 loop reads CASSLETSGIYEQFF. CDR3 sequence (DNA): TGTGCCAGCAGCTTGGAGACTAGCGGGATATATGAGCAGTTCTTC. V and J are TRBV5-5 and TRBJ2-1, with 11 bases identical to TRBD2. Germline V gives CDR1 SGHKS, CDR2 YYEKEE (reference sequence). The CDR3 length is 15 residues. V lost 0 bases to trimming and J lost 8 bases; unmatched junction nucleotides: 4.

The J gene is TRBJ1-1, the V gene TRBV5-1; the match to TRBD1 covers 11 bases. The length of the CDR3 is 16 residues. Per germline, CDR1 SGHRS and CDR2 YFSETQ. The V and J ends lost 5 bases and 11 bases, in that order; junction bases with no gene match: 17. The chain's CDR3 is CASRNGGTGGEVRAFF. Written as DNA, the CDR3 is TGCGCCAGCAGAAATGGCGGGACAGGGGGTGAAGTGCGCGCTTTCTTT. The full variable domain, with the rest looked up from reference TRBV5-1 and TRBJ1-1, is KAGVTQTPRYLIKTRGQQVTLSCSPISGHRSVSWYQQTPGQGLQFLFEYFSETQRNKGNFPGRFSGRQFSNSRSEMNVSTLELGDSALYLCASRNGGTGGEVRAFFGQGTRLTVV.

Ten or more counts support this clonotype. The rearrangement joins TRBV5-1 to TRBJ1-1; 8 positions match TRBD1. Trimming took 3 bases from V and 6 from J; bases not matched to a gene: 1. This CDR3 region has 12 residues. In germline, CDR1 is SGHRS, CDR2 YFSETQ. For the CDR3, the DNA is TGCGCCAGCAGCTGGACAGGGTCTGAAGCTTTCTTT. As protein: CASSWTGSEAFF.

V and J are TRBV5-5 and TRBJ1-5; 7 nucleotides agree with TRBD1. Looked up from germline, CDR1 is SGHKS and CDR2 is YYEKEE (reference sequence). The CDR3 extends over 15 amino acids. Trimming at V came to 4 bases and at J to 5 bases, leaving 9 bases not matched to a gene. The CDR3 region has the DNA TGTGCCAGCAGCAGGGACAGCTATAGAGATCAGCCCCAGCATTTT. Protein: CASSRDSYRDQPQHF.

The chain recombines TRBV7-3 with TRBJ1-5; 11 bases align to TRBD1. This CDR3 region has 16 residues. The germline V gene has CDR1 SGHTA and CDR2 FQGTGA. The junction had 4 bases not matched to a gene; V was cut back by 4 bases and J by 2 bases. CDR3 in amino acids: CASSSGQGDGNQPQHF. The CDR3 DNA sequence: TGTGCCAGCAGCTCGGGACAGGGGGACGGCAATCAGCCCCAGCATTTT.

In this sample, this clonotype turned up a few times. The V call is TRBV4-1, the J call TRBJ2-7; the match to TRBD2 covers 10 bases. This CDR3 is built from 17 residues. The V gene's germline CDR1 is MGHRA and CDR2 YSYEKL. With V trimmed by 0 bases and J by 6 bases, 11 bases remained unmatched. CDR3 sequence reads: CASSQERQASGGSEQYF. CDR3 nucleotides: TGCGCCAGCAGCCAAGAACGGCAGGCTAGCGGGGGAAGCGAGCAGTACTTC.

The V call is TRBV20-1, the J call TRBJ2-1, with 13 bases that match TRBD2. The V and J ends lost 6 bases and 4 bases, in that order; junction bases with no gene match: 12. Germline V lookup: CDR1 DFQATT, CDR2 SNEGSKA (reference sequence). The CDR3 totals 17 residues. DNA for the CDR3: TGCAGTGCCCAAACTGGGACTAGCGGGACAATTTACAATGAGCAGTTCTTC. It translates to CSAQTGTSGTIYNEQFF.

The CDR3 sequence is CASSMGAGEFNEQFF. In DNA, the CDR3 is TGTGCCAGCAGCATGGGGGCGGGAGAATTCAATGAGCAGTTCTTC. The chain joins TRBV14 to TRBJ2-1, with D tentatively TRBD2 (7 bases). Germline V gene lookup returns CDR1 SGHDN and CDR2 FVKESK. This CDR3 spans 15 amino acids. Trimming removed 5 bases at V and 6 bases at J, with 17 bases between. The variable domain in full, completed from reference TRBV14 and TRBJ2-1, reads EAGVTQFPSHSVIEKGQTVTLRCDPISGHDNLYWYRRVMGKEIKFLLHFVKESKQDESGMPNNRFLAERTGGTYSTLKVQPAELEDSGVYFCASSMGAGEFNEQFFGPGTRLTVL.

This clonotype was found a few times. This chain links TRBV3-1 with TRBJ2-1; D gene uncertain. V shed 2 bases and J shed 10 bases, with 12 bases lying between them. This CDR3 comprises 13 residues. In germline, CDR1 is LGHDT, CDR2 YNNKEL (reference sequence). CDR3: CASSQSASGEQFF. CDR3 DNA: TGTGCCAGCAGCCAAAGTGCTAGTGGCGAGCAGTTCTTC.

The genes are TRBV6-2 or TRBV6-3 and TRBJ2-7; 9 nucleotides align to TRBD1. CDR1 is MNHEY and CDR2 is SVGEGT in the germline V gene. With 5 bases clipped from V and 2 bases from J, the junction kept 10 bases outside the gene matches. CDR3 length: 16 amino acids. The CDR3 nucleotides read TGTGCCAGCAGTAGGACCCCGGGACAGGGAACCTACGAGCAGTACTTC. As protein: CASSRTPGQGTYEQYF.

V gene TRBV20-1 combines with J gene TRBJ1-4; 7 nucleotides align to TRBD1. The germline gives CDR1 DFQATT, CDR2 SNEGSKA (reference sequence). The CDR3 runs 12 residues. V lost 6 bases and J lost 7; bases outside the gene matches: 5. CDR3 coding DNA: TGCAGTGCCGCTGACAGGGTTGAAAAACTGTTTTTT. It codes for CSAADRVEKLFF.

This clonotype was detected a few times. As DNA, the CDR3 is TGCGCCAGCAGCCTGGGGCAGGGGGTAGAGCTTTTGGACGAGCAGTACTTC. Encoded protein: CASSLGQGVELLDEQYF. This chain links TRBV5-1 with TRBJ2-7; 7 bases agree with TRBD1. V shed 4 bases and J 5 bases; nucleotides not matched to a gene: 18. CDR3 length: 17 amino acids. Per germline, CDR1 SGHRS and CDR2 YFSETQ. Full variable domain (remainder filled in from reference TRBV5-1 and TRBJ2-7): KAGVTQTPRYLIKTRGQQVTLSCSPISGHRSVSWYQQTPGQGLQFLFEYFSETQRNKGNFPGRFSGRQFSNSRSEMNVSTLELGDSALYLCASSLGQGVELLDEQYFGPGTRLTVT.

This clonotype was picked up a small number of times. CDR3 residues: CASSERLAGGSGELFF. The CDR3 DNA follows: TGTGCCAGCAGTGAACGACTAGCGGGAGGTTCGGGGGAGCTGTTTTTT. The chain joins TRBV25-1 to TRBJ2-2; 13 nucleotides agree with TRBD2. This CDR3 contains 16 residues. J gave up 8 bases and V 2 bases, and 5 bases lay outside the gene matches. The germline gives CDR1 MGHDK, CDR2 SYGVNS.

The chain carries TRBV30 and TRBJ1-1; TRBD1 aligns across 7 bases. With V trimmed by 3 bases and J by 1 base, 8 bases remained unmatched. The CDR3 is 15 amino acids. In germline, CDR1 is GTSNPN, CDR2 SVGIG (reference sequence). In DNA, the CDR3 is TGTGCCTGGAGCCCGGACAGGACCCGGAACACTGAAGCTTTCTTT. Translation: CAWSPDRTRNTEAFF. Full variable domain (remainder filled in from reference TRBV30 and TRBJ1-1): SQTIHQWPATLVQPVGSPLSLECTVEGTSNPNLYWYRQAAGRGLQLLFYSVGIGQISSEVPQNLSASRPQDRQFILSSKKLLLSDSGFYLCAWSPDRTRNTEAFFGQGTRLTVV.

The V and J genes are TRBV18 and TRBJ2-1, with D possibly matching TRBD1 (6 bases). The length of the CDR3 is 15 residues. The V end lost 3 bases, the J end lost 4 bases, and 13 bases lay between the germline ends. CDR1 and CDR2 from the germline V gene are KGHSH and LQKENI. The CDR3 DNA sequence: TGTGCCAGCTCACCTACCCTTACAGGGTACAATGAGCAGTTCTTC. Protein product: CASSPTLTGYNEQFF.

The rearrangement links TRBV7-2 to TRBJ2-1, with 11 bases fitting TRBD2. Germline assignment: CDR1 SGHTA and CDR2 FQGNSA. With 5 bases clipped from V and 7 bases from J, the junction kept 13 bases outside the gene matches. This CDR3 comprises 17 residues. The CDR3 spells CASSPAPIAGGLNEQFF. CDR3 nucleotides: TGTGCCAGCAGCCCCGCCCCCATAGCGGGAGGGCTTAATGAGCAGTTCTTC.

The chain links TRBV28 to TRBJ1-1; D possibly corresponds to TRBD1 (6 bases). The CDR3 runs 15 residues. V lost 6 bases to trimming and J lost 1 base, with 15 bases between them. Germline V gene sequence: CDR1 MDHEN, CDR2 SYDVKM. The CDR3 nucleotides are TGTGCCAGCAGATTAGGGGGAGGTCCGAACACTGAAGCTTTCTTT. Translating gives CASRLGGGPNTEAFF.

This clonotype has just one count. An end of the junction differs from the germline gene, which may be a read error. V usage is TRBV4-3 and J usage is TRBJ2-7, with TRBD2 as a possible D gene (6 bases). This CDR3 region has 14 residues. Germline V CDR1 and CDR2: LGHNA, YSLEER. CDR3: CASSEGLPSDEQYF. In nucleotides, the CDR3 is TGCGCCAGCAGCGAGGGACTCCCCTCCGACGAGCAGTACTTC.

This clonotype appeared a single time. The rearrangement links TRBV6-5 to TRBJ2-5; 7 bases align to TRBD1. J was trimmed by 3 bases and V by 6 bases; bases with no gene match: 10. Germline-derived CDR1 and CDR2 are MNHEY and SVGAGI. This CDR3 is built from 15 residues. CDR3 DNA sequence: TGTGCCAGCAGCTACAGGGGAGAGGCCAAAGAGACCCAGTACTTC. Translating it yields CASSYRGEAKETQYF.

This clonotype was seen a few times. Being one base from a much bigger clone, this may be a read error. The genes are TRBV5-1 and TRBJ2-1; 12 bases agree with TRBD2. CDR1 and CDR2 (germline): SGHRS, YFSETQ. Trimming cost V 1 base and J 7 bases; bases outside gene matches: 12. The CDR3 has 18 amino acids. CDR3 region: CASSLRLAGATEKNEQFF. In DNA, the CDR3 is TGCGCCAGCAGCTTGAGACTAGCGGGAGCCACGGAAAAAAATGAGCAGTTCTTC. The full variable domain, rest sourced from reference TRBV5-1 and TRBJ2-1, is KAGVTQTPRYLIKTRGQQVTLSCSPISGHRSVSWYQQTPGQGLQFLFEYFSETQRNKGNFPGRFSGRQFSNSRSEMNVSTLELGDSALYLCASSLRLAGATEKNEQFFGPGTRLTVL.

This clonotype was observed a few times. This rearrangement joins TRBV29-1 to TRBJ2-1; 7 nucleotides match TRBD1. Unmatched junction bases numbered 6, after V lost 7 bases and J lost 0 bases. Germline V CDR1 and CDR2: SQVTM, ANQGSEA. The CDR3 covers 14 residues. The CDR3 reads CSAGTVHSYNEQFF. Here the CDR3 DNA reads TGCAGCGCAGGGACAGTCCACTCCTACAATGAGCAGTTCTTC.

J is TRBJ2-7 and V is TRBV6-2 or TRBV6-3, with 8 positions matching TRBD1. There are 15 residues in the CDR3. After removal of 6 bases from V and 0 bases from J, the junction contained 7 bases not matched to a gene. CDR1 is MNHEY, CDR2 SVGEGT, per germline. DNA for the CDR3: TGTGCCAGCAGACCAGGGGGCCCGAACTCCTACGAGCAGTACTTC. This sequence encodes CASRPGGPNSYEQYF.

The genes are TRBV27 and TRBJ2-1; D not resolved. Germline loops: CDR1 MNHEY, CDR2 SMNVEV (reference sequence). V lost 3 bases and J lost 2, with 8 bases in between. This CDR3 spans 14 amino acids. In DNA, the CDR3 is TGTGCCAGCAGTTTCGGCAACGCCTACAATGAGCAGTTCTTC. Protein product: CASSFGNAYNEQFF.

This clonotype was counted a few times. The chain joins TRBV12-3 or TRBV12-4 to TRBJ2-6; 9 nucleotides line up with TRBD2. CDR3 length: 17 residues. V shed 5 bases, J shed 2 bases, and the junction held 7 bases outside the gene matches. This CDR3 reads CASSPGLAPTGANVLTF. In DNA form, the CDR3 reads TGTGCCAGCAGTCCGGGACTAGCTCCCACTGGGGCCAACGTCCTGACTTTC.

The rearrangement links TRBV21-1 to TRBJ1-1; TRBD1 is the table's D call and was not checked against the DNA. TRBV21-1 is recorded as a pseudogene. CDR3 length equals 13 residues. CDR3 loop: CASSNNRGPEAFF. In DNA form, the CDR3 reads TGTGCCAGCAGCAATAACAGGGGCCCTGAAGCTTTCTTT.